This TCR beta chain comes out of a study of blood T cell repertoires in COVID-19. Overall study context: Acute and convalescent COVID-19 samples came from the United States, Italy and Spain. T cells, B-cell-depleted T cells, or PBMCs provided the cDNA or gDNA that served as material.

Original data processing: Scientists estimated how many nucleated cells there were by amplifying reference gene primers. Profiled with immunoSEQ multiplex PCR; TCRdb holds only in-frame clones, not every one. For V, J and clone size, that table is used; D and trimming come from the DNA. The sample includes more than 150,000 clones, 86% seen only once; the top ten take 8% to 10%. This CDR3 comprises 15 residues. Between the trimmed V and J ends, which lost 0 bases and 1 base, there was a span of 8 bases. Per the germline V gene, CDR1 is SGHRS and CDR2 is YFSETQ. This rearrangement joins TRBV5-1 to TRBJ2-1; possibly TRBD1 for D (6 bases). Sequenced input: peripheral blood. The source is a man in his 60s with acute or convalescent COVID-19. CDR3 nucleotide sequence: TGCGCCAGCAGCTTGGCAGGGGAGTCCTACAATGAGCAGTTCTTC. Protein sequence: CASSLAGESYNEQFF.